Shown below are 21 T cell receptor beta chains from a single sample sequenced in a study of blood T cell repertoires in COVID-19. Profiling relied on immunoSEQ multiplex PCR, and the TCRdb table lists in-frame clones only, not all of them. The profile shows 250,000 or so clones, roughly nine tenths of them singletons. Source material: PBMCs or T cells enriched from blood (not recorded which). These receptors all come from a woman younger than 30 who had recovered from COVID-19.

The J gene is TRBJ2-4, the V gene TRBV2; D may be TRBD2 (6 bases). Trimming took 3 bases from V and 12 from J, leaving 18 bases between them. This CDR3 is 14 amino acids long. Per germline, CDR1 SNHLY and CDR2 FYNNEI. The CDR3 DNA reads as TGTGCCAGCAGTGAGGGAGGCCCGTTATACTCTCAGTACTTC. This translates into CASSEGGPLYSQYF.

The J gene is TRBJ1-2, the V gene TRBV11-3, with D maybe TRBD1 (6 bases). Per germline, CDR1 SGHNT and CDR2 YENEEA. CDR3 length: 15 amino acids. V was clipped by 2 bases and J by 6 bases, with 16 bases between them. The CDR3 is CASSLTGRGFNGYTF. The CDR3, as DNA: TGTGCCAGCAGCTTAACGGGCAGGGGCTTCAATGGCTACACCTTC.

The gene calls are TRBV3-1 (or the pseudogene TRBV3-2) and TRBJ2-7; D is unresolved. CDR3 length: 14 residues. The germline gives CDR1 LGHDT, CDR2 YNNKEL (reference sequence). Trimming cost V 1 base and J 5 bases, with 12 bases left between them. The CDR3 loop reads CASSQGHLWDEQYF. CDR3 in DNA: TGTGCCAGCAGCCAAGGACACCTTTGGGACGAGCAGTACTTC.

About this clone: Being one base from a much bigger clone, this may be a read error. The V and J genes are TRBV11-2 and TRBJ1-1; 7 bases agree with TRBD1. The CDR3 sequence is 14 residues long. In germline, CDR1 is SGHAT, CDR2 FQNNGV. V trimming: 6 bases; J trimming: 0 bases; junction bases outside the gene matches: 4. CDR3 protein: CASRWGQMNTEAFF. The DNA of the CDR3 is TGTGCCAGCAGGTGGGGACAGATGAACACTGAAGCTTTCTTT.

The chain recombines TRBV5-6 with TRBJ1-1; 7 positions match TRBD1. The CDR3 extends over 14 amino acids. With V trimmed by 1 base and J by 5 bases, 5 bases remained unmatched. Germline V gives CDR1 SGHDT, CDR2 YYEEEE. In nucleotides, the CDR3 is TGTGCCAGCAGCTTGACAGGGGAGATAACTGAAGCTTTCTTT. Protein product: CASSLTGEITEAFF.

The V gene is TRBV5-8, the J gene TRBJ2-7; 10 nucleotides line up with TRBD2. The CDR3 sequence is 16 residues long. The V gene end was trimmed by 4 bases and the J gene end by 0 bases; junction bases not matched to a gene: 7. Germline V gives CDR1 SGHTS, CDR2 YDEGEE. CDR3 region: CASSAGLALSSYEQYF. DNA of the CDR3: TGTGCCAGCAGCGCGGGACTAGCGTTAAGCTCCTACGAGCAGTACTTC.

The chain is built from TRBV2 and TRBJ2-2; D might be TRBD2 (6 bases). The germline V gene encodes CDR1 SNHLY and CDR2 FYNNEI. V was clipped by 10 bases and J by 4 bases, with 13 bases between them. This CDR3 region has 13 residues. CDR3 in amino acids: CAMQTRSTGELFF. CDR3 bases: TGTGCCATGCAGACTAGGTCCACCGGGGAGCTGTTTTTT.

The rearrangement uses TRBV19 and TRBJ2-7; 7 bases match TRBD1. The J segment lost 4 bases and the V segment lost 3 bases, leaving 6 bases of the junction unmatched. This CDR3 has 14 residues. Per germline, CDR1 LNHDA and CDR2 SQIVND (reference sequence). CDR3 protein: CASSIRQGLYEQYF. The CDR3 DNA follows: TGTGCCAGTAGTATCAGACAGGGCCTATACGAGCAGTACTTC.

This chain joins TRBV28 and TRBJ1-2; TRBD1 matches 8 bases. The germline V gene has CDR1 MDHEN and CDR2 SYDVKM. The trim removed 3 bases at V and 8 bases at J, leaving 14 bases unmatched. The CDR3 consists of 16 residues. The CDR3 DNA is TGTGCCAGCAGTTTTCCGCAGGGGGCGAGTGTCAGAGGCTACACCTTC. It yields the protein CASSFPQGASVRGYTF.

The chain has TRBV30 and TRBJ1-1; D is unclear. The CDR3 consists of 13 residues. Germline loops: CDR1 GTSNPN, CDR2 SVGIG (reference sequence). Trimming pared 8 bases from V and 2 bases from J, leaving 15 bases between. The CDR3 DNA reads as TGTGCCCGATACAGTTTTAGTAACACTGAAGCTTTCTTT. Translation: CARYSFSNTEAFF.

The chain employs TRBV27 and TRBJ2-1; TRBD2 agrees at 7 bases. The J segment lost 9 bases and the V segment lost 6 bases, leaving 5 bases of the junction unmatched. CDR3 length: 12 residues. Germline V CDR1 and CDR2: MNHEY, SMNVEV (reference sequence). The CDR3 sequence is CASSTAGSEQFF. In DNA form, the CDR3 reads TGTGCCAGCAGCACAGCGGGAAGTGAGCAGTTCTTC.

V and J are TRBV5-1 and TRBJ1-6, with TRBD1 as a possible D gene (6 bases). Germline V gene lookup returns CDR1 SGHRS and CDR2 YFSETQ. This CDR3 spans 18 amino acids. Between the trimmed V and J ends, which lost 3 bases and 6 bases, there was a span of 22 bases. CDR3 in amino acids: CASSYGTPLGDGNSPLHF. Written as DNA, the CDR3 is TGCGCCAGCAGCTATGGGACACCCCTCGGGGACGGTAATTCACCCCTCCACTTT.

V gene TRBV4-1 combines with J gene TRBJ2-7; 9 positions match TRBD1. V gave up 4 bases and J gave up 3 bases; unmatched junction bases: 10. CDR1 and CDR2 from the germline V gene are MGHRA and YSYEKL. The CDR3 covers 16 residues. The CDR3 spells CASSPPGTGTIYEQYF. The CDR3 DNA reads TGCGCCAGCAGCCCCCCGGGGACAGGGACAATCTACGAGCAGTACTTC.

The rearrangement joins TRBV30 to TRBJ2-6; possible D gene TRBD1, 6 bases. The CDR3 sequence is 18 residues long. Looked up from germline, CDR1 is GTSNPN and CDR2 is SVGIG (reference sequence). The germline V and J ends were trimmed by 1 base and 0 bases, with 16 bases remaining between them. The CDR3 DNA follows: TGTGCCTGGAGTGCTACAGGGTTTTGGGACTCTGGGGCCAACGTCCTGACTTTC. It codes for CAWSATGFWDSGANVLTF.

As concerns this clone: Other DNA sequences in the sample encode the same CDR3. This chain uses TRBV20-1 with TRBJ2-5; 8 nucleotides align to TRBD2. Trimming at V came to 3 bases and at J to 2 bases, leaving 5 bases not matched to a gene. Germline values: CDR1 DFQATT, CDR2 SNEGSKA (reference sequence). This CDR3 contains 14 residues. CDR3: CSASLAGYQETQYF. In DNA, the CDR3 is TGCAGTGCTAGTCTAGCGGGCTATCAAGAGACCCAGTACTTC.

V gene TRBV7-8 combines with J gene TRBJ1-3; TRBD1 agrees at 7 bases. The CDR3 runs to 14 residues. V trimming: 5 bases; J trimming: 5 bases; junction bases outside the gene matches: 6. CDR1 is SGHVS, CDR2 FQNEAQ, per germline. The CDR3 DNA follows: TGTGCCAGCAGCACCGGGACAGTAAGAAACACCATATATTTT. It encodes CASSTGTVRNTIYF.

This rearrangement joins TRBV5-1 to TRBJ2-7; D unclear. The V gene's germline CDR1 is SGHRS and CDR2 YFSETQ. Trimming shortened V by 5 bases and J by 1 base, and 13 bases separated the two germline ends. This CDR3 has 14 amino acids. CDR3 in DNA: TGCGCCAGCAGTCGCCTTACTGAGTCCTACGAGCAGTACTTC. Amino acid sequence: CASSRLTESYEQYF.

This sequence joins TRBV6-1 and TRBJ2-1; tentatively, D is TRBD2 (6 bases). The CDR3 consists of 15 residues. CDR1 is MNHNS, CDR2 SASEGT, per germline. V was clipped by 0 bases and J by 2 bases, with 8 bases between them. Here the CDR3 reads CASSEAGGTYNEQFF. In DNA form, the CDR3 reads TGTGCCAGCAGTGAAGCGGGAGGAACCTACAATGAGCAGTTCTTC.

The chain uses TRBV11-2 and TRBJ2-6; TRBD1 aligns across 8 bases. This CDR3 contains 17 residues. The V segment lost 0 bases and the J segment 0 bases; nucleotides outside the gene matches: 1. Germline assignment: CDR1 SGHAT and CDR2 FQNNGV. The chain's CDR3 is CASSLEGQVSGANVLTF. CDR3 coding DNA: TGTGCCAGCAGCTTAGAGGGACAGGTCTCTGGGGCCAACGTCCTGACTTTC.

The chain uses TRBV7-9 and TRBJ1-1, with 7 bases that match TRBD1. Germline V gives CDR1 SEHNR, CDR2 FQNEAQ (reference sequence). The CDR3 totals 17 residues. Trimming at V came to 2 bases and at J to 1 base, leaving 10 bases not matched to a gene. The CDR3 DNA sequence: TGTGCCAGCAGCTTATTAGGGGGCCGGATAGAGAACACTGAAGCTTTCTTT. Translated: CASSLLGGRIENTEAFF.

The chain recombines TRBV9 with TRBJ2-7, with 9 bases fitting TRBD2. Losses at the gene ends were 0 bases for V and 3 bases for J; bases not matched to a gene: 4. This CDR3 has 15 amino acids. Germline-derived CDR1 and CDR2 are SGDLS and YYNGEE. DNA for the CDR3: TGTGCCAGCAGCGTAGAGCTAGCGGGGATCTACGAGCAGTACTTC. This sequence encodes CASSVELAGIYEQYF.